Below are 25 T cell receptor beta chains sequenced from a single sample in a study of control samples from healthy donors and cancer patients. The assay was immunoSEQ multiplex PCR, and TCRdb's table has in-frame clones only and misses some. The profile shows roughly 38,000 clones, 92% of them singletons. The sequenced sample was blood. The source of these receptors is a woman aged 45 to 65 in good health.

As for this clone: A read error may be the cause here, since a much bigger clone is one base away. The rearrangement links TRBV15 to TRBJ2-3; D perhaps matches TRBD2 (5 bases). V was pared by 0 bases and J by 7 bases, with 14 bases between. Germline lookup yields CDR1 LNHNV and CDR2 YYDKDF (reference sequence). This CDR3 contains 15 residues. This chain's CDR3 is CATSRDSVLANTQYF. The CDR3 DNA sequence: TGTGCCACCAGCAGAGATAGCGTTCTGGCAAATACGCAGTATTTT.

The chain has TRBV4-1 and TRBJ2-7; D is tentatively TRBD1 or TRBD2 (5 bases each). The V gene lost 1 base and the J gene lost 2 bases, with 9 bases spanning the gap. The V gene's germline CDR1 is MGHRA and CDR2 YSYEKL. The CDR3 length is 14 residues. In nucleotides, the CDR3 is TGCGCCAGCAGCCAAGCTCCGGGACCCTACGAGCAGTACTTC. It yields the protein CASSQAPGPYEQYF.

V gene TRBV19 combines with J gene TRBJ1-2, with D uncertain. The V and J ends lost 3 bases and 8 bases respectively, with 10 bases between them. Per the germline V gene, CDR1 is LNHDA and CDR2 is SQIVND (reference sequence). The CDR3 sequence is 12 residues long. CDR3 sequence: CASSIKGRGYTF. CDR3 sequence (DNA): TGTGCCAGTAGTATTAAGGGAAGAGGCTACACCTTC.

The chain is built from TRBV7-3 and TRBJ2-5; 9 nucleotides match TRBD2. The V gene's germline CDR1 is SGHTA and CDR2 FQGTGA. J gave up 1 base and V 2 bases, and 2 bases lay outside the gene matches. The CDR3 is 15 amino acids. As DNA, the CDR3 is TGTGCCAGCAGCTTAGGAGCGGGGGGCCAAGAGACCCAGTACTTC. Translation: CASSLGAGGQETQYF.

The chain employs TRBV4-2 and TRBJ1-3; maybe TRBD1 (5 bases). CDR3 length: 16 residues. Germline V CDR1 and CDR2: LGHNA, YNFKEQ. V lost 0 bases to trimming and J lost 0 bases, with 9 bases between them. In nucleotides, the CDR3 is TGTGCCAGCAGCCAAGAAGTAGGGACCTCTGGAAACACCATATATTTT. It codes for CASSQEVGTSGNTIYF.

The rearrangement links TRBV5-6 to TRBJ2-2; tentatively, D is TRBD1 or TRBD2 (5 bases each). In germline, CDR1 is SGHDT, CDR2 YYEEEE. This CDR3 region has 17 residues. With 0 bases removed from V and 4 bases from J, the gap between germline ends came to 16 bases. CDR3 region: CASSLDGGIGSTGELFF. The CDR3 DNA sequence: TGTGCCAGCAGCTTGGATGGGGGAATTGGGAGCACCGGGGAGCTGTTTTTT. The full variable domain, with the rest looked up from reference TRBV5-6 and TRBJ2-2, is DAGVTQSPTHLIKTRGQQVTLRCSPKSGHDTVSWYQQALGQGPQFIFQYYEEEERQRGNFPDRFSGHQFPNYSSELNVNALLLGDSALYLCASSLDGGIGSTGELFFGEGSRLTVL.

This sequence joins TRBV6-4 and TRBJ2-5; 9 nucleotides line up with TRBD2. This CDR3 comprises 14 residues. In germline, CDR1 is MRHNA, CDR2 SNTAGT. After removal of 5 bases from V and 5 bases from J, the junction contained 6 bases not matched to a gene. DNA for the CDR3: TGTGCCAGCAGTCCCGCGGGGGGGTATGAGACCCAGTACTTC. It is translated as CASSPAGGYETQYF.

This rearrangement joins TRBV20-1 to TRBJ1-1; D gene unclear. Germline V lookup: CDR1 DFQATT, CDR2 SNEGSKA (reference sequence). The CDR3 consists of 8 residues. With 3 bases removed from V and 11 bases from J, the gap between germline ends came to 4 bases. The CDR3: CSASYAFF. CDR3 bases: TGCAGTGCTAGTTATGCTTTCTTT.

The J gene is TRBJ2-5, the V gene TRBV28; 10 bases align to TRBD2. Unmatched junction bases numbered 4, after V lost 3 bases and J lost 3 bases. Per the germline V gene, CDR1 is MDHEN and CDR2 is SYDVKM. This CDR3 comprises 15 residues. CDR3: CASSFVAGGKETQYF. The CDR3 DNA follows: TGTGCCAGCAGTTTTGTAGCGGGGGGCAAAGAGACCCAGTACTTC.

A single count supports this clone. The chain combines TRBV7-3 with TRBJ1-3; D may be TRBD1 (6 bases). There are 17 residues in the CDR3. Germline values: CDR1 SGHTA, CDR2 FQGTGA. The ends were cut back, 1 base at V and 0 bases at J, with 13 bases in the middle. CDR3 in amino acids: CASSLSPQGSSGNTIYF. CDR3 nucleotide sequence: TGTGCCAGCAGCTTAAGTCCGCAGGGGAGCTCTGGAAACACCATATATTTT.

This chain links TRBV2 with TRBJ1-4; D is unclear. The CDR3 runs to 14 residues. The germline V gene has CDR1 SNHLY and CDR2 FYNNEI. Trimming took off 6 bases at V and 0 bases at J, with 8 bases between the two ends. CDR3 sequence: CASRGEATNEKLFF. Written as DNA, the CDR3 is TGTGCCAGCAGGGGAGAAGCAACTAATGAAAAACTGTTTTTT.

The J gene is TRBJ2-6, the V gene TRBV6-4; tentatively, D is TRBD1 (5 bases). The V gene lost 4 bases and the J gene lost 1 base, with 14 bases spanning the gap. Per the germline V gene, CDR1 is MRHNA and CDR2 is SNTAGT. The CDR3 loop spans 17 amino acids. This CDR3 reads CASSGEGAGSGANVLTF. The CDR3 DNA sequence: TGTGCCAGCAGTGGAGAAGGGGCTGGGTCTGGGGCCAACGTCCTGACTTTC.

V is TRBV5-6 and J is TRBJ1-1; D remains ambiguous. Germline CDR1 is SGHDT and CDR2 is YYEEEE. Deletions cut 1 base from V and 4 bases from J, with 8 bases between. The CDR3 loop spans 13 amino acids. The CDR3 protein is CASSLTVGTEAFF. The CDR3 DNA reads TGTGCCAGCAGCTTGACTGTGGGCACTGAAGCTTTCTTT.

CDR3 loop: CASQRAPSTDTQYF. CDR3 in DNA: TGTGCCAGCCAGAGGGCCCCCTCCACAGATACGCAGTATTTT. The chain combines TRBV13 with TRBJ2-3, with D tentatively TRBD2 (5 bases). CDR3 size: 14 residues. V shed 8 bases and J shed 2 bases, with 14 bases lying between them. From germline, CDR1 is PRHDT and CDR2 FYEKMQ (reference sequence).

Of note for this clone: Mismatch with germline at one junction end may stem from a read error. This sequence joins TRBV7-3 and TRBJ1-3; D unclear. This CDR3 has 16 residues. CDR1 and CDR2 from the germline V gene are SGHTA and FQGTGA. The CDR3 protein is CASSLKSHLIGKHHIF. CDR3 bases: TGTGCCAGCAGCTTAAAATCCCACCTAATAGGGAAACACCATATATTT.

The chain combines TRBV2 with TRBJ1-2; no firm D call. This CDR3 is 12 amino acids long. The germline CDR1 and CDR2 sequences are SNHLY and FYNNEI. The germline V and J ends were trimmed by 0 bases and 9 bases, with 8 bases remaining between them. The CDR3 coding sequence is TGTGCCAGCAGTGAAGCGAGGGAAAGCTACACCTTC. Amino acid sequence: CASSEARESYTF. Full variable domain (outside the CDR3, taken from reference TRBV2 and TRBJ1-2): EPEVTQTPSHQVTQMGQEVILRCVPISNHLYFYWYRQILGQKVEFLVSFYNNEISEKSEIFDDQFSVERPDGSNFTLKIRSTKLEDSAMYFCASSEARESYTFGSGTRLTVV.

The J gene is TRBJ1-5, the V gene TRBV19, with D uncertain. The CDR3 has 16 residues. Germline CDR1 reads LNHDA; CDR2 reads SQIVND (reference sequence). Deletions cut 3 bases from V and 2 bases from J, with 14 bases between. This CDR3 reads CASSIGRGKGNQPQHF. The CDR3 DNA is TGTGCCAGTAGTATCGGACGGGGAAAGGGCAATCAGCCCCAGCATTTT.

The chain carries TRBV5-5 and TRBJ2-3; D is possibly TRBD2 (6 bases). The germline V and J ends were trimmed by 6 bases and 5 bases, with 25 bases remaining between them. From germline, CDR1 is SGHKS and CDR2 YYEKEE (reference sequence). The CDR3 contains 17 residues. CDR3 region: CASIPPGVRGLGDTQYF. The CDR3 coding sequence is TGTGCCAGCATCCCTCCGGGGGTAAGGGGTTTGGGAGATACGCAGTATTTT.

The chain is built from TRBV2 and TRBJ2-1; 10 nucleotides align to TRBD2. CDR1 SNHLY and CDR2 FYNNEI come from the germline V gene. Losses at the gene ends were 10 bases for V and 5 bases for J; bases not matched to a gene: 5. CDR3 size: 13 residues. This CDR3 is CATLAGGNNEQFF. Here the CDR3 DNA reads TGTGCCACCTTAGCGGGGGGTAACAATGAGCAGTTCTTC.

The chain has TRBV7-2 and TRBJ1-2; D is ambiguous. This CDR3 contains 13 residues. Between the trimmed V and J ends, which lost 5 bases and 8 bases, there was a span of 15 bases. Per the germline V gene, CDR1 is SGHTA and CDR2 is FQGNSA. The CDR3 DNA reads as TGTGCCAGCAGCCAAGGCCTATGGGAGGGCTACACCTTC. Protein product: CASSQGLWEGYTF.

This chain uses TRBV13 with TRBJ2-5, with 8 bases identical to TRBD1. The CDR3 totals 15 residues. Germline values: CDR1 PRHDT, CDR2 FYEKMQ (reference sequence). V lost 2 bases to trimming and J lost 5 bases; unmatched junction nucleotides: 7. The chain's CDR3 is CASSLTRGLEETQYF. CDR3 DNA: TGTGCCAGCAGCTTAACCAGGGGGCTCGAGGAGACCCAGTACTTC.

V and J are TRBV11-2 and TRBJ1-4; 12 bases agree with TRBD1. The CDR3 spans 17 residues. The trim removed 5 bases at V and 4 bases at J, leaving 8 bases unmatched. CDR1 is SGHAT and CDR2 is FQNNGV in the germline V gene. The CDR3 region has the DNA TGTGCCAGCAGCCCCGGGACAGGGGGCGCCCATAATGAAAAACTGTTTTTT. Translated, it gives CASSPGTGGAHNEKLFF.

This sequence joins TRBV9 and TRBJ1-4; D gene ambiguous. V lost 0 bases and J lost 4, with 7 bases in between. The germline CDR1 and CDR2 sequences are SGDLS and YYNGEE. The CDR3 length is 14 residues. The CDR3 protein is CASSVDWNNEKLFF. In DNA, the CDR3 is TGTGCCAGCAGCGTAGATTGGAATAATGAAAAACTGTTTTTT.

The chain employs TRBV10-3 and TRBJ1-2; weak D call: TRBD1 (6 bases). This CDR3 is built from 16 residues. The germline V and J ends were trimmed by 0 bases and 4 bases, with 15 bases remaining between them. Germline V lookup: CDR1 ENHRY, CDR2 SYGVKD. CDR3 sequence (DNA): TGTGCCATCAGTGAGTCGTCAGGACAGTATGGCTATGGCTACACCTTC. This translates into CAISESSGQYGYGYTF.

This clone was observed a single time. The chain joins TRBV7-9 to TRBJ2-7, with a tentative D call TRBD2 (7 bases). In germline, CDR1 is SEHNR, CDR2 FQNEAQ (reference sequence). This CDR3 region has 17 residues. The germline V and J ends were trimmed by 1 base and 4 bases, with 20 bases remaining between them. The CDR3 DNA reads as TGTGCCAGCAGCTTAGGTGGGGGCCTAGCGGACGGATACGAGCAGTACTTC. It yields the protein CASSLGGGLADGYEQYF.